A single sample is the source of the 8 T cell receptor beta chains below, sequenced in a study of human T cells and chemical hapten exposure (dated by TCRdb to 2020 to 2022). The library relied on RACE. The sample was run on a NextSeq 500. TCRdb reworked the public reads: Q25 trimming with fastp, MiXCR clone assembly, productive beta chains retained. Entries that share a CDR3 protein sequence are merged under the most common genes and DNA. For this sample the table gives 380,000 or so distinct CDR3 sequences, of which about 5% were detected only once. About 8.2% of the sample is in the top ten clones. Read against the paper, the sample's time point label means: pre-sensitization, week 0. Taken with the paper, the label for treatment or condition translates to: therapeutic diphenylcyclopropenone sensitization with weekly scalp DPC. Sequences were derived from whole blood, sampled in connection with sensitization to the hapten diphenylcyclopropenone (DPC). These receptors were obtained from a woman younger than 35 with alopecia areata. Some clones in this sample may be carry-over from other donors' samples.

The chain carries TRBV5-6 and TRBJ1-2, with 10 bases identical to TRBD1. The CDR3 is 14 residues long. Germline CDR1 SGHDT, CDR2 YYEEEE. The ends lost 2 bases at V and 8 bases at J; junction bases unmatched: 6. CDR3 sequence reads: CASSLWTGGLGYTF. The DNA of the CDR3 is TGTGCCAGCAGCTTATGGACAGGGGGATTGGGCTACACCTTC.

There are a few counts of this clonotype. The V and J genes are TRBV12-3 or TRBV12-4 and TRBJ2-2, with 8 bases that match TRBD1. The V segment lost 4 bases and the J segment 6 bases; nucleotides outside the gene matches: 10. The CDR3 loop spans 16 amino acids. The CDR3 coding sequence is TGTGCCAGCAGTTCACCCCGGACAGGGAAGGCCGGGGAGCTGTTTTTT. Amino acids: CASSSPRTGKAGELFF.

V usage is TRBV10-3 and J usage is TRBJ1-2; 7 positions match TRBD1. With 0 bases clipped from V and 6 bases from J, the junction kept 7 bases outside the gene matches. The CDR3 covers 15 residues. Germline V lookup: CDR1 ENHRY, CDR2 SYGVKD. The CDR3 loop reads CAISESHDRVNGYTF. The DNA for the CDR3 is TGTGCCATCAGTGAGTCCCACGACAGGGTTAATGGCTACACCTTC.

This clonotype was observed many times. The CDR3 nucleotides are TGTGCCAGCAGCGTAAGGTTTTCATACACAGATACGCAGTATTTT. This gives the protein CASSVRFSYTDTQYF. V gene TRBV9 combines with J gene TRBJ2-3; no clear D. Trimming stripped 1 base from V and 2 bases from J, with 11 bases between. The germline V gene encodes CDR1 SGDLS and CDR2 YYNGEE. The CDR3 is 15 amino acids. The entire variable domain, with the rest obtained from reference TRBV9 and TRBJ2-3, is as follows: DSGVTQTPKHLITATGQRVTLRCSPRSGDLSVYWYQQSLDQGLQFLIQYYNGEERAKGNILERFSAQQFPDLHSELNLSSLELGDSALYFCASSVRFSYTDTQYFGPGTRLTVL.

The J gene is TRBJ1-4, the V gene TRBV4-2; TRBD1 matches 8 bases. V was clipped by 4 bases and J by 8 bases; unmatched bases: 12. CDR1 LGHNA and CDR2 YNFKEQ come from the germline V gene. This CDR3 has 16 residues. CDR3 in amino acids: CASSPILDRGGEKLFF. Here the CDR3 DNA reads TGTGCCAGCAGCCCTATCCTCGACAGGGGAGGGGAAAAACTGTTTTTT.

The chain has TRBV6-5 and TRBJ1-1; the D gene is possibly TRBD1 (5 bases). The CDR3 totals 12 residues. Trimming left V 7 bases short and J 10 bases short, with 16 bases between. Germline lookup yields CDR1 MNHEY and CDR2 SVGAGI. The CDR3 spells CASIKPGGTAFF. The DNA of the CDR3 is TGTGCCAGCATCAAGCCCGGGGGGACAGCTTTCTTT.

There are a few counts of this clonotype. The chain combines TRBV7-8 with TRBJ1-1; 8 bases line up with TRBD1. Germline CDR1 SGHVS, CDR2 FQNEAQ. Unmatched junction bases numbered 10, after V lost 5 bases and J lost 2 bases. The CDR3 totals 16 residues. In DNA, the CDR3 is TGTGCCAGCAGCCCCCGGGCGGACAGGGATAACACTGAAGCTTTCTTT. This gives the protein CASSPRADRDNTEAFF.

The table lists this clonotype with many counts. V gene TRBV6-6 combines with J gene TRBJ1-3; 7 nucleotides agree with TRBD1. This CDR3 contains 17 residues. Looked up from germline, CDR1 is MNHNY and CDR2 is SVGAGI (reference sequence). V was pared by 2 bases and J by 0 bases, with 7 bases of the junction left unmatched. CDR3: CASSYPGTVRSGNTIYF. The CDR3 DNA follows: TGTGCCAGCAGTTACCCAGGGACAGTCCGCTCTGGAAACACCATATATTTT.